This T cell receptor beta chain came from a study of CD8 T cells in ankylosing spondylitis. The study's findings and limits: Researchers reportedly found disease-linked clones significantly enriched in matched ankylosing spondylitis synovial fluid. The study identified a TCR beta motif of roughly eight highly homologous variants that appeared characteristic of ankylosing spondylitis blood.

CDR3 length: 16 residues. Trimming pared 7 bases from V and 5 bases from J, leaving 24 bases between. The sample holds a few counts of this clonotype. Its antigen is currently unknown. For TCR beta, libraries came from quantitative 5'-RACE with molecular barcodes. TCRdb called the 5' RACE reads again in MiXCR, with one record for every CDR3 protein. Found here are about 750,000 distinct CDR3 sequences, around 20% of them singletons; the top ten hold around 19%. The source is a male donor with ankylosing spondylitis. The chain couples TRBV12-3 or TRBV12-4 to TRBJ2-7, with D possibly matching TRBD2 (6 bases). Source material: blood, either unsorted or a sorted T cell fraction (not recorded which). The CDR3 region is CASNLFWLGEVNEQYF. The DNA of the CDR3 is TGTGCCAGCAACTTATTCTGGCTCGGGGAGGTGAACGAGCAGTACTTC.